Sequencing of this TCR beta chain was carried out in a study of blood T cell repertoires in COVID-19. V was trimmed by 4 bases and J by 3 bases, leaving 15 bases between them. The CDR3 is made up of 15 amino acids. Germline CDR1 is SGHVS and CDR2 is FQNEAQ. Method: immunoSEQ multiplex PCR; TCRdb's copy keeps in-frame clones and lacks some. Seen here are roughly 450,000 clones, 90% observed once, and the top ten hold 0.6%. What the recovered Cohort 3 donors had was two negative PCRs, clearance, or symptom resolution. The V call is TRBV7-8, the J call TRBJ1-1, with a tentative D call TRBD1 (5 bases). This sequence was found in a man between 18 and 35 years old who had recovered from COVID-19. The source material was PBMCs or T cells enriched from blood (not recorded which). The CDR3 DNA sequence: TGTGCCAGCAGCTCAAGGACATTCACGGACACTGAAGCTTTCTTT. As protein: CASSSRTFTDTEAFF.